This T cell receptor beta chain was recovered during a study of OX40 agonist ivuxolimab in advanced cancers. Whole-study context: There were three patients with partial responses, one having hepatocellular carcinoma and two cutaneous melanoma.

General study findings and limits: Both CD4+ and CD8+ T cell populations in blood had undergone clonal expansion by week 6 at 0.1 to 3.0 mg/kg. Clonal expansion in partial responders at 0.1-3.0 mg/kg ranked among the lowest. On average, CD8+ T cells had more expanded clones than CD4+.

With respect to this clone: Its target is not known.

V shed 3 bases and J 13 bases; nucleotides not matched to a gene: 9. This CDR3 comprises 12 residues. Germline V gene lookup returns CDR1 SGHRS and CDR2 YFSETQ. Profiling relied on immunoSEQ multiplex PCR, and the TCRdb table lists in-frame clones only, not all of them. The data contain 50,000 to 80,000 clones, about 86% of them singletons. The rearrangement links TRBV5-1 to TRBJ2-5, with TRBD1 identical over 7 bases. This sequence originates from an adult with an advanced solid tumor such as melanoma, head and neck, liver or kidney cancer. Sequencing used CD4+ or CD8+ T cells sorted from blood, obtained in a trial of the OX40 agonist ivuxolimab. The CDR3 coding sequence is TGCGCCAGCAGCTCATCTACAGGGGATGTGTACTTC. Translation gives CASSSSTGDVYF.